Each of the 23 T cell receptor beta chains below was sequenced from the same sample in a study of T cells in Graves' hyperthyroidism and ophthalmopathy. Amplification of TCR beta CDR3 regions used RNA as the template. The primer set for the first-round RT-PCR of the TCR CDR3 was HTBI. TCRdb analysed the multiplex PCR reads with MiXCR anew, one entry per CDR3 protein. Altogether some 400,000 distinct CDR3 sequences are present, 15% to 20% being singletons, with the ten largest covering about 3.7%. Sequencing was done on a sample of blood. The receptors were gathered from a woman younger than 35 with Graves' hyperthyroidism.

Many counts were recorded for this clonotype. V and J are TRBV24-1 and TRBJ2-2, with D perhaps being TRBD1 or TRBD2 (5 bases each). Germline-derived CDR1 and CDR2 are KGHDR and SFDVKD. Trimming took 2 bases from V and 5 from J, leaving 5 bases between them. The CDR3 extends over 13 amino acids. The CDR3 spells CATSDWGTGELFF. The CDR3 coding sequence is TGTGCCACCAGTGATTGGGGGACCGGGGAGCTGTTTTTT.

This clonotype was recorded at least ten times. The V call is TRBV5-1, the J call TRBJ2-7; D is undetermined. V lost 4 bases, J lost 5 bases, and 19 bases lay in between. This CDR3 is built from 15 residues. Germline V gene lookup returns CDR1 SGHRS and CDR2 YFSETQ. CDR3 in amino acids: CASSRSSASSDEQYF. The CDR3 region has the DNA TGCGCCAGCAGCCGTTCCTCGGCCAGCTCTGACGAGCAGTACTTC. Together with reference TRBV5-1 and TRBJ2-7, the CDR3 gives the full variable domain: KAGVTQTPRYLIKTRGQQVTLSCSPISGHRSVSWYQQTPGQGLQFLFEYFSETQRNKGNFPGRFSGRQFSNSRSEMNVSTLELGDSALYLCASSRSSASSDEQYFGPGTRLTVT.

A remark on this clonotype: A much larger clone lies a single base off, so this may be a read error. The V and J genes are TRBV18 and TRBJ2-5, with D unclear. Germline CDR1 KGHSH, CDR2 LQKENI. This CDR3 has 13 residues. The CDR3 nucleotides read TGTGCCAGCTCACCGACCTACCAAGAGACCCAGGACTTC. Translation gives CASSPTYQETQDF. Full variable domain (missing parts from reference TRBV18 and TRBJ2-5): NAGVMQNPRHLVRRRGQEARLRCSPMKGHSHVYWYRQLPEEGLKFMVYLQKENIIDESGMPKERFSAEFPKEGPSILRIQQVVRGDSAAYFCASSPTYQETQDFGPGTRLLVL.

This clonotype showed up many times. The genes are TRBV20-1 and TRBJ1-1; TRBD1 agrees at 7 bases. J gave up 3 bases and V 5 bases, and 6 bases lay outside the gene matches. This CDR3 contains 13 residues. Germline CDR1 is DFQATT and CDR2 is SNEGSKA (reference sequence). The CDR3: CSALRGHHTEAFF. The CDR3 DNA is TGCAGTGCTCTAAGGGGGCATCACACTGAAGCTTTCTTT.

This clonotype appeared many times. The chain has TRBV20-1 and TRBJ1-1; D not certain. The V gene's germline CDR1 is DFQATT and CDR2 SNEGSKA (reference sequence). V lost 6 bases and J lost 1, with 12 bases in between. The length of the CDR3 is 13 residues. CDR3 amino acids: CSAPPGGNTEAFF. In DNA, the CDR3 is TGCAGTGCCCCCCCCGGCGGGAACACTGAAGCTTTCTTT.

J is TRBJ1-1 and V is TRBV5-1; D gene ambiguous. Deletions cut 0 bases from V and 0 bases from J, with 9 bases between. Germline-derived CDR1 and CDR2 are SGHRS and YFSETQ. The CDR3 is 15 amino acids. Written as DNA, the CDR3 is TGCGCCAGCAGCTTGGGCCCAGAGATGAACACTGAAGCTTTCTTT. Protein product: CASSLGPEMNTEAFF. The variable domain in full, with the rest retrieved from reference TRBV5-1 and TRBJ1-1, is KAGVTQTPRYLIKTRGQQVTLSCSPISGHRSVSWYQQTPGQGLQFLFEYFSETQRNKGNFPGRFSGRQFSNSRSEMNVSTLELGDSALYLCASSLGPEMNTEAFFGQGTRLTVV.

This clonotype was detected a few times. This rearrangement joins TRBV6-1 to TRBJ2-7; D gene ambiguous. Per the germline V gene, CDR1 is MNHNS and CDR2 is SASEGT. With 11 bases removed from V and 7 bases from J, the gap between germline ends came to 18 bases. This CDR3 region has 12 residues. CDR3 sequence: CAVSLVLREQYF. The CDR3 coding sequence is TGTGCCGTCTCACTGGTCCTCAGGGAGCAGTACTTC.

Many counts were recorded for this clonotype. CDR3 loop: CASSSPLGGAHSYEQYF. As DNA, the CDR3 is TGTGCCAGCAGTTCCCCCCTAGGGGGGGCCCATTCCTACGAGCAGTACTTC. This chain uses TRBV28 with TRBJ2-7, with D maybe TRBD2 (7 bases). V was cut by 4 bases and J by 1 base, with 20 bases left in between. This CDR3 is built from 17 residues. Germline V gene lookup returns CDR1 MDHEN and CDR2 SYDVKM.

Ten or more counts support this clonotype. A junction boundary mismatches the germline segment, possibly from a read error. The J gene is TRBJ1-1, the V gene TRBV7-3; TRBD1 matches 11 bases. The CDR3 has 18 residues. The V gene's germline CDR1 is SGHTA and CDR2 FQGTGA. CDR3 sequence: CASSITGTGGIMNTEAFF. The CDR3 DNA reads TGTGCCAGCAGCATAACCGGGACAGGGGGGATTATGAACACTGAAGCTTTCTTT.

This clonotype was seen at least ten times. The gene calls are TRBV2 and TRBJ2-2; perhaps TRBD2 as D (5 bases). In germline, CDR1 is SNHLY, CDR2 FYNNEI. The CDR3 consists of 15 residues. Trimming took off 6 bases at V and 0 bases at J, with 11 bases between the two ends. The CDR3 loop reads CASRVEGTNTGELFF. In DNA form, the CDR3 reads TGTGCCAGCAGGGTCGAGGGTACGAACACCGGGGAGCTGTTTTTT.

CDR3 sequence reads: CASRLGQLSYEQYF. As DNA, the CDR3 is TGCGCCAGCAGGCTTGGACAGCTGTCCTACGAGCAGTACTTC. This chain joins TRBV5-1 and TRBJ2-7, with D possibly TRBD1 on 6 matching bases. The CDR3 consists of 14 residues. Germline-derived CDR1 and CDR2 are SGHRS and YFSETQ. The V gene lost 5 bases and the J gene lost 1 base, with 13 bases spanning the gap.

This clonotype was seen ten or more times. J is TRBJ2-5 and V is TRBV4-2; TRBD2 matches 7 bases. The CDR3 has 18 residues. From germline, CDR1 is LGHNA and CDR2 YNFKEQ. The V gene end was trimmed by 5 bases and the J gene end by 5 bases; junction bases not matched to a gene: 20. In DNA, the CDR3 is TGTGCCAGCAGCTCAACCCTCCGGGCCGGGGAGGGGATGGAGACCCAGTACTTC. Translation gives CASSSTLRAGEGMETQYF.

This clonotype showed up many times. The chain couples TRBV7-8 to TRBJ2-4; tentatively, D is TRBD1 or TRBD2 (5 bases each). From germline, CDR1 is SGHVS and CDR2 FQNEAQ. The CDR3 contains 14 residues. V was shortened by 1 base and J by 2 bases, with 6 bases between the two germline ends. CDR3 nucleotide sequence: TGTGCCAGCAGCTTAGGGGGGACCAAAAACATTCAGTACTTC. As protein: CASSLGGTKNIQYF.

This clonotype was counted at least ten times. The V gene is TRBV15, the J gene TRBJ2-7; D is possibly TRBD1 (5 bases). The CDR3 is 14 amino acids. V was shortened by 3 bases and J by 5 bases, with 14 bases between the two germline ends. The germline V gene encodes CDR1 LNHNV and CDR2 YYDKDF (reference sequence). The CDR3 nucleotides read TGTGCCACCAGCAGGGCCCAGGGTCGCGACGAGCAGTACTTC. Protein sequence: CATSRAQGRDEQYF.

In nucleotides, the CDR3 is TGTGCCAGCAGCTTAAAATTCACCGGGGAGCTGTTTTTT. Translated: CASSLKFTGELFF. The chain links TRBV13 to TRBJ2-2, with D unresolved. Trimming cost V 2 bases and J 4 bases, with 5 bases left between them. Germline CDR1 reads PRHDT; CDR2 reads FYEKMQ (reference sequence). The CDR3 consists of 13 residues.

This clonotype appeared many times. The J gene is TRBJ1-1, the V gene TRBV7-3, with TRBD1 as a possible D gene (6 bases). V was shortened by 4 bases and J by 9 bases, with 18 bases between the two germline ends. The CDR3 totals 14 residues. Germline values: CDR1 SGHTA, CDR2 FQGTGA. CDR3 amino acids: CASSSGIEGDKAFF. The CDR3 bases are TGTGCCAGCAGCTCCGGAATAGAGGGGGACAAAGCTTTCTTT. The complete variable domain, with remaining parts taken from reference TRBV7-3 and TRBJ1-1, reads GAGVSQTPSNKVTEKGKYVELRCDPISGHTALYWYRQSLGQGPEFLIYFQGTGAADDSGLPNDRFFAVRPEGSVSTLKIQRTERGDSAVYLCASSSGIEGDKAFFGQGTRLTVV.

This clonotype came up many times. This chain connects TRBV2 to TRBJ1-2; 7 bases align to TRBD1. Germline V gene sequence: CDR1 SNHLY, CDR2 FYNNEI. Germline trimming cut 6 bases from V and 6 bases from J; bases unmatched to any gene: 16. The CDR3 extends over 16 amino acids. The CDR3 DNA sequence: TGTGCCAGCAGCACCCTCTACCGACAGGGTAAAAATGGCTACACCTTC. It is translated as CASSTLYRQGKNGYTF.

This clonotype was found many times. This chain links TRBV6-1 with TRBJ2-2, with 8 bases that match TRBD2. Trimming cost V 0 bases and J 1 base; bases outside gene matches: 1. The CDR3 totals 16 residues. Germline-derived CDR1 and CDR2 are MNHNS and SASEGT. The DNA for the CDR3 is TGTGCCAGCAGTGAAGCCCTAGCGGGGAACACCGGGGAGCTGTTTTTT. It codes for CASSEALAGNTGELFF.

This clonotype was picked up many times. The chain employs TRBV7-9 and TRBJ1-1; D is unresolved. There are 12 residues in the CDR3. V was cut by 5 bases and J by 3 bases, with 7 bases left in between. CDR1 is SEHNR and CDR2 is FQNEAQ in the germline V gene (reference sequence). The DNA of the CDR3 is TGTGCCAGCAGCCACAGATACACTGAAGCTTTCTTT. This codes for CASSHRYTEAFF. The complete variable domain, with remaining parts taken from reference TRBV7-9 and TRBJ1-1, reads DTGVSQNPRHKITKRGQNVTFRCDPISEHNRLYWYRQTLGQGPEFLTYFQNEAQLEKSRLLSDRFSAERPKGSFSTLEIQRTEQGDSAMYLCASSHRYTEAFFGQGTRLTVV.

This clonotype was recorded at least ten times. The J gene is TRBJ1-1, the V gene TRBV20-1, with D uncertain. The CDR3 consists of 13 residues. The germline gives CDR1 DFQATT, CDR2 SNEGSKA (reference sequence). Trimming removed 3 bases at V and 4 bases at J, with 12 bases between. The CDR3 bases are TGCAGTGCTAGGGTTTTAGGAGGCACTGAAGCTTTCTTT. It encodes CSARVLGGTEAFF.

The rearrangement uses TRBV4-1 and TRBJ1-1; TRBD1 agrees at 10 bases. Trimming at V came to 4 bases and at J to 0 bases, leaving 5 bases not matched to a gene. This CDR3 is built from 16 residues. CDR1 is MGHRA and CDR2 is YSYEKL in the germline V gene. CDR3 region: CASSPGQGTLNTEAFF. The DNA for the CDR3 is TGCGCCAGCAGCCCGGGACAGGGGACCCTGAACACTGAAGCTTTCTTT.

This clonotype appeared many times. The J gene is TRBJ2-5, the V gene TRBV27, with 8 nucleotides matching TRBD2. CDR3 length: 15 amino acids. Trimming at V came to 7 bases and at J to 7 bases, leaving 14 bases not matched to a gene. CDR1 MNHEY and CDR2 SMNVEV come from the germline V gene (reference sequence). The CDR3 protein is CASNPQRGTRGTQYF. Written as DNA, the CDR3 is TGTGCCAGCAACCCCCAGCGGGGGACGAGGGGGACCCAGTACTTC.

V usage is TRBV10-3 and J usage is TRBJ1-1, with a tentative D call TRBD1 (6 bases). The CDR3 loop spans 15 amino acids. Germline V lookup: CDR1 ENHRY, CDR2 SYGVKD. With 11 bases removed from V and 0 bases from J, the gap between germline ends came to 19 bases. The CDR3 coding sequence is TGTGCCTCCCAGGCCCAGGGGACACTGAACACTGAAGCTTTCTTT. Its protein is CASQAQGTLNTEAFF.